Following are 5 T cell receptor beta chains from one sample sequenced in a study of shared clonotypes between healthy human individuals. The assay was immunoSEQ multiplex PCR, and TCRdb's table has in-frame clones only and misses some. The repertoire has about 2.4 million clones, about 92% of them found once; the top ten carry 0.11% to 0.15%. The sequencing sample was made of naive CD4+ T cells sorted from blood. Subset specified: CD45RA+ positively selected. Receptors originate from a man between 18 and 29 years old in good health.

The rearrangement joins TRBV5-6 to TRBJ2-7, with D perhaps matching TRBD1 (6 bases). Germline V CDR1 and CDR2: SGHDT, YYEEEE. Trimming removed 1 base at V and 2 bases at J, with 10 bases between. CDR3 length equals 14 residues. The DNA of the CDR3 is TGTGCCAGCAGCTTGCCGGACAGCCCCTACGAGCAGTACTTC. This codes for CASSLPDSPYEQYF.

This chain connects TRBV4-3 to TRBJ2-1, with 10 bases that match TRBD2. The V gene's germline CDR1 is LGHNA and CDR2 YSLEER. CDR3 length equals 17 residues. Unmatched junction bases numbered 12, after V lost 0 bases and J lost 10 bases. The DNA of the CDR3 is TGCGCCAGCAGCCAAGATATGCGAGCGGGAGGGCTTGGGGAGCAGTTCTTC. Translated: CASSQDMRAGGLGEQFF.

This chain joins TRBV29-1 and TRBJ2-2; the D is unclear. CDR1 and CDR2 (germline): SQVTM, ANQGSEA. The CDR3 has 14 amino acids. V lost 5 bases and J 6 bases, leaving 16 bases between the germline ends. CDR3 coding DNA: TGCAGCGTTAGAGCCGCAGGCCTGGCCGGGGAGCTGTTTTTT. It yields the protein CSVRAAGLAGELFF.

The chain carries TRBV4-1 and TRBJ2-2, with a tentative D call TRBD1 (5 bases). From germline, CDR1 is MGHRA and CDR2 YSYEKL. The CDR3 totals 13 residues. V dropped 2 bases and J dropped 4 bases, with 5 bases sitting between them. The CDR3 is CASSQQGTGELFF. The DNA of the CDR3 is TGCGCCAGCAGCCAACAGGGCACCGGGGAGCTGTTTTTT.

This clone was seen once. The V call is TRBV4-3, the J call TRBJ1-4; 8 bases are shared with TRBD1. The CDR3 covers 15 residues. Germline-derived CDR1 and CDR2 are LGHNA and YSLEER. The V and J ends lost 0 bases and 5 bases, in that order; junction bases with no gene match: 2. The DNA of the CDR3 is TGCGCCAGCAGCCAAGAAGGACAGGGAAATGAAAAACTGTTTTTT. This codes for CASSQEGQGNEKLFF.